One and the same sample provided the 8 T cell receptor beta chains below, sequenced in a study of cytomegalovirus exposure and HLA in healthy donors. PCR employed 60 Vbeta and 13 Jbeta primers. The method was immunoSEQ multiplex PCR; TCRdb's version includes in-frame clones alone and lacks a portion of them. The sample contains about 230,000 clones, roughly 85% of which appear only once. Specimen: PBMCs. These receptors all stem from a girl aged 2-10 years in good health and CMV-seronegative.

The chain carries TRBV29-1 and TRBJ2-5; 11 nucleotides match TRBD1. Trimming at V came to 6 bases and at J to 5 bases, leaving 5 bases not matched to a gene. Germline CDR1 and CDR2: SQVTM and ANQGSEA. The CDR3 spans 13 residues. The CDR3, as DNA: TGCAGCGTCGGACAGGGGGCATGGGAGACCCAGTACTTC. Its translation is CSVGQGAWETQYF.

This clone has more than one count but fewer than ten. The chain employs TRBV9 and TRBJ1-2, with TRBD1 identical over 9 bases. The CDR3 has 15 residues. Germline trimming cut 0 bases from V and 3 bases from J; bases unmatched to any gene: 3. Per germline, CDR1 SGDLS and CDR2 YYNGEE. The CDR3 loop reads CASSVAQGAHYGYTF. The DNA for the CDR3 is TGTGCCAGCAGCGTAGCACAGGGGGCTCACTATGGCTACACCTTC.

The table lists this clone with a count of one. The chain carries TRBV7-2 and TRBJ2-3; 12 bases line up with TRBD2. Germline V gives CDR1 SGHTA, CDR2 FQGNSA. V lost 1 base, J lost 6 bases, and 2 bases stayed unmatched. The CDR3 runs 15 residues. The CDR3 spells CASSLGLAGADTQYF. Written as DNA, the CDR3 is TGTGCCAGCAGCTTAGGACTAGCGGGGGCGGATACGCAGTATTTT.

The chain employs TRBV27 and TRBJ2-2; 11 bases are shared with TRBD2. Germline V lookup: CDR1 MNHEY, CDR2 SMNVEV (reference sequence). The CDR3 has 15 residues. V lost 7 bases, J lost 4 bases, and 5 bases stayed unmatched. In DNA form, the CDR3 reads TGTGCCAGCACCACACTAGCGGGGGCCACCGGGGAGCTGTTTTTT. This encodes CASTTLAGATGELFF.

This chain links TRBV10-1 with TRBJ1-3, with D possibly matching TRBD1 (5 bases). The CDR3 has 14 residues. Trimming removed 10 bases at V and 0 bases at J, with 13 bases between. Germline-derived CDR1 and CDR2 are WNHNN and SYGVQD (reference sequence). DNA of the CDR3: TGCGCCACCAGACCAGGGCACTCTGGAAACACCATATATTTT. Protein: CATRPGHSGNTIYF.

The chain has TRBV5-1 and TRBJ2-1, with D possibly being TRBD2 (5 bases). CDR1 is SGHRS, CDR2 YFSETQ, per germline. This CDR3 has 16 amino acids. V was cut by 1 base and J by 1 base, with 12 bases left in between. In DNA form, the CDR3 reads TGCGCCAGCAGCTTGACCTCGGGGTTTTCCTACAATGAGCAGTTCTTC. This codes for CASSLTSGFSYNEQFF.

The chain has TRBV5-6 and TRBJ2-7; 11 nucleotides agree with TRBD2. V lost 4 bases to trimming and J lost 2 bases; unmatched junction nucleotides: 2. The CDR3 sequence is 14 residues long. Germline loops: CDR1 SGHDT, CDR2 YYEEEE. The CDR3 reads CASSTSGSTYEQYF. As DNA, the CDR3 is TGTGCCAGCAGCACTAGCGGGAGTACCTACGAGCAGTACTTC.

In DNA, the CDR3 is TGTGCCACCAGCAGGGGCGGACTAGCGGGAGTACAGACAGATACGCAGTATTTT. The encoded protein is CATSRGGLAGVQTDTQYF. V usage is TRBV15 and J usage is TRBJ2-3; 13 nucleotides match TRBD2. The CDR3 spans 18 residues. Per germline, CDR1 LNHNV and CDR2 YYDKDF (reference sequence). With 3 bases clipped from V and 3 bases from J, the junction kept 9 bases outside the gene matches.